The 14 T cell receptor beta chains in this list originate from one sample, sequenced in a study of OX40 agonist ivuxolimab in advanced cancers. Sequencing used immunoSEQ multiplex PCR; TCRdb keeps in-frame clones, though not all of them. The sample has 90,000 to 100,000 clones, 87% seen once. This sample comprised CD4+ or CD8+ T cells sorted from blood, obtained in a trial of the OX40 agonist ivuxolimab. Receptor source: an adult with an advanced solid tumor such as melanoma, head and neck, liver or kidney cancer.

The rearrangement uses TRBV14 and TRBJ1-6; unclear D gene. The CDR3 sequence is 16 residues long. Germline loops: CDR1 SGHDN, CDR2 FVKESK. V was cut by 3 bases and J by 0 bases, with 9 bases left in between. CDR3 sequence reads: CASSHVRSSYNSPLHF. As DNA, the CDR3 is TGTGCCAGCAGCCATGTCAGGAGCTCCTATAATTCACCCCTCCACTTT.

This chain joins TRBV7-3 and TRBJ2-6; the match to TRBD2 covers 7 bases. V lost 5 bases, J lost 2 bases, and 9 bases stayed unmatched. Germline V lookup: CDR1 SGHTA, CDR2 FQGTGA. The CDR3 has 17 amino acids. The CDR3 sequence: CASSEGLGRPGANVLTF. Written as DNA, the CDR3 is TGTGCCAGCAGCGAAGGACTAGGGAGGCCTGGGGCCAACGTCCTGACTTTC.

This chain uses TRBV2 with TRBJ1-5; D call uncertain. The CDR3 sequence is 14 residues long. Germline V lookup: CDR1 SNHLY, CDR2 FYNNEI. V was pared by 2 bases and J by 5 bases, with 10 bases between. The chain's CDR3 is CASSELTVDQPQHF. Here the CDR3 DNA reads TGTGCCAGCAGTGAATTAACAGTGGATCAGCCCCAGCATTTT.

CDR3 sequence: CASTTPDRRNYGYTF. In DNA form, the CDR3 reads TGTGCCAGTACCACCCCGGACCGCCGAAACTATGGCTACACCTTC. The rearrangement joins TRBV19 to TRBJ1-2; D not certain. V was clipped by 7 bases and J by 2 bases, with 17 bases between them. This CDR3 has 15 amino acids. Germline V gene lookup returns CDR1 LNHDA and CDR2 SQIVND (reference sequence).

This chain links TRBV7-9 with TRBJ1-1; 8 bases line up with TRBD1. Germline V gene lookup returns CDR1 SEHNR and CDR2 FQNEAQ (reference sequence). J gave up 7 bases and V 4 bases, and 8 bases lay outside the gene matches. This CDR3 spans 14 amino acids. The CDR3: CASSWDRLSGEAFF. CDR3 coding DNA: TGTGCCAGCAGCTGGGACAGGCTTAGCGGTGAAGCTTTCTTT.

The chain couples TRBV5-1 to TRBJ1-2; 9 nucleotides agree with TRBD1. CDR1 is SGHRS and CDR2 is YFSETQ in the germline V gene. The CDR3 length is 13 residues. The junction had 5 bases not matched to a gene; V was cut back by 4 bases and J by 7 bases. CDR3 sequence reads: CASSPGQGFGYTF. DNA of the CDR3: TGCGCCAGCAGCCCGGGACAGGGATTTGGCTACACCTTC.

This clone came up once. The J gene is TRBJ2-5, the V gene TRBV7-3; 8 bases map to TRBD2. In germline, CDR1 is SGHTA, CDR2 FQGTGA. J lost 2 bases, V lost 5 bases, and 1 base had no gene match. This CDR3 has 13 residues. CDR3 in amino acids: CASSRGGQETQYF. The CDR3 nucleotides read TGTGCCAGCAGCCGGGGGGGTCAAGAGACCCAGTACTTC.

This clone was detected a few times. This sequence joins TRBV19 and TRBJ2-3, with TRBD1 identical over 10 bases. The CDR3 is 14 residues long. Germline values: CDR1 LNHDA, CDR2 SQIVND (reference sequence). V lost 7 bases, J lost 6 bases, and 7 bases stayed unmatched. In DNA, the CDR3 is TGTGCCAGTACCGAGGGGACAGGGGTGGATACGCAGTATTTT. Translating it yields CASTEGTGVDTQYF.

The rearrangement joins TRBV7-3 to TRBJ1-3; no definite D call. V dropped 5 bases and J dropped 2 bases, with 13 bases sitting between them. The CDR3 is 15 residues long. Germline CDR1 reads SGHTA; CDR2 reads FQGTGA. The CDR3 coding sequence is TGTGCCAGCAGCCTCCTCGACGGGGCTGGAAACACCATATATTTT. Protein sequence: CASSLLDGAGNTIYF.

The chain is built from TRBV4-3 and TRBJ2-2, with 10 nucleotides matching TRBD1. Germline values: CDR1 LGHNA, CDR2 YSLEER. This CDR3 contains 17 residues. The junction had 7 bases not matched to a gene; V was cut back by 3 bases and J by 3 bases. The CDR3 DNA follows: TGCGCCAGCAGCCAGGGTCCCGGGACAGGGGACACCGGGGAGCTGTTTTTT. Protein sequence: CASSQGPGTGDTGELFF.

The rearrangement uses TRBV5-1 and TRBJ2-7; D is possibly TRBD1 (7 bases). Looked up from germline, CDR1 is SGHRS and CDR2 is YFSETQ. V was trimmed by 4 bases and J by 4 bases, leaving 21 bases between them. The length of the CDR3 is 16 residues. The CDR3 DNA reads as TGCGCCAGCAGCCTCCTCGGACAGGAGGGATTTTACGAGCAGTACTTC. Translated, it gives CASSLLGQEGFYEQYF.

The chain has TRBV7-8 and TRBJ1-1; weak D call: TRBD1 (6 bases). Trimming pared 11 bases from V and 5 bases from J, leaving 18 bases between. CDR1 and CDR2 (germline): SGHVS, FQNEAQ. This CDR3 comprises 13 residues. The CDR3 spells CASSGGRETEAFF. CDR3 nucleotides: TGTGCCTCCTCCGGGGGGCGAGAGACTGAAGCTTTCTTT.

V and J are TRBV29-1 and TRBJ2-5; D gene unclear. Germline CDR1 is SQVTM and CDR2 is ANQGSEA. V lost 2 bases and J 2 bases, leaving 3 bases between the germline ends. The CDR3 covers 11 residues. The CDR3 nucleotides read TGCAGCGTTGAAAGACAAGAGACCCAGTACTTC. Translated, it gives CSVERQETQYF. The full variable domain, with the rest looked up from reference TRBV29-1 and TRBJ2-5, is SAVISQKPSRDICQRGTSLTIQCQVDSQVTMMFWYRQQPGQSLTLIATANQGSEATYESGFVIDKFPISRPNLTFSTLTVSNMSPEDSSIYLCSVERQETQYFGPGTRLLVL.

This chain connects TRBV5-1 to TRBJ2-7, with a weak D call TRBD1 (5 bases). This CDR3 is 14 amino acids long. V lost 2 bases, J lost 5 bases, and 14 bases lay in between. Germline values: CDR1 SGHRS, CDR2 YFSETQ. The CDR3 loop reads CASSLSGYGDEQYF. CDR3 DNA sequence: TGCGCCAGCAGCTTATCAGGGTATGGTGACGAGCAGTACTTC.